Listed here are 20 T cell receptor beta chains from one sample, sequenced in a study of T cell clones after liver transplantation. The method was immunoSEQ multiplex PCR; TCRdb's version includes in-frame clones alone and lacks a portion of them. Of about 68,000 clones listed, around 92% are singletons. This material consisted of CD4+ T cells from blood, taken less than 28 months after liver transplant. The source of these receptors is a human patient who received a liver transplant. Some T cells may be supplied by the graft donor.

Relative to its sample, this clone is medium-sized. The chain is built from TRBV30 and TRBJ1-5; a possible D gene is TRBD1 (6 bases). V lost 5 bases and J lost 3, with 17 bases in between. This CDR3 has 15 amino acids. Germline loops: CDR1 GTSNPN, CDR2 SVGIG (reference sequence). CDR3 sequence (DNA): TGTGCCTGGGAACTAGGAGGGGGGGCCAATCAGCCCCAGCATTTT. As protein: CAWELGGGANQPQHF. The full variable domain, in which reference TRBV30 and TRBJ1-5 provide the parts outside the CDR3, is SQTIHQWPATLVQPVGSPLSLECTVEGTSNPNLYWYRQAAGRGLQLLFYSVGIGQISSEVPQNLSASRPQDRQFILSSKKLLLSDSGFYLCAWELGGGANQPQHFGDGTRLSIL.

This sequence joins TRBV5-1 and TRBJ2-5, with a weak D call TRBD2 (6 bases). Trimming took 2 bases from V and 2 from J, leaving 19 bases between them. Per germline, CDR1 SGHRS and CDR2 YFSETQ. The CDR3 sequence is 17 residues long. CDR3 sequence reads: CASSLVTGGVIQETQYF. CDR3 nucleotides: TGCGCCAGCAGCTTAGTTACGGGCGGGGTAATTCAAGAGACCCAGTACTTC.

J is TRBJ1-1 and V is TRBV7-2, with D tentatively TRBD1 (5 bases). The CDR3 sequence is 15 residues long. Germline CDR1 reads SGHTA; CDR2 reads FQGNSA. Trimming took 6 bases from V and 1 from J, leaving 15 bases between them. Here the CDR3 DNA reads TGTGCCAGCAGTTCCGGGGCAAGGTGGAACACTGAAGCTTTCTTT. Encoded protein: CASSSGARWNTEAFF.

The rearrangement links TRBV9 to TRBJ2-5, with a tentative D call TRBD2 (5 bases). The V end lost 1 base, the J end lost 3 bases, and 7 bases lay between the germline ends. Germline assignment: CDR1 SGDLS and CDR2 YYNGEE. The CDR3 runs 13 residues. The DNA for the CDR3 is TGTGCCAGCAGCGTAAACGGGGAAGAGACCCAGTACTTC. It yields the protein CASSVNGEETQYF.

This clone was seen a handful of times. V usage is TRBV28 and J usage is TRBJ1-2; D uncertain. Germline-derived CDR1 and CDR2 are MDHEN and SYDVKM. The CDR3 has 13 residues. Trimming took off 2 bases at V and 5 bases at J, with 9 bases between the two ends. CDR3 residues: CASSLQQAYGYTF. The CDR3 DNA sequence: TGTGCCAGCAGTTTACAGCAGGCGTATGGCTACACCTTC.

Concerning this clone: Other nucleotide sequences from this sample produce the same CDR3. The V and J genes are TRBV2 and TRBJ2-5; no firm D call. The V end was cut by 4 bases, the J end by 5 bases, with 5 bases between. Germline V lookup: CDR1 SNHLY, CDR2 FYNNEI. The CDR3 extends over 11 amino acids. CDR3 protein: CASSAGETQYF. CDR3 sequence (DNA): TGTGCCAGCAGTGCAGGCGAGACCCAGTACTTC. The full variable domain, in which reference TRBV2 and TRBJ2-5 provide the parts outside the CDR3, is EPEVTQTPSHQVTQMGQEVILRCVPISNHLYFYWYRQILGQKVEFLVSFYNNEISEKSEIFDDQFSVERPDGSNFTLKIRSTKLEDSAMYFCASSAGETQYFGPGTRLLVL.

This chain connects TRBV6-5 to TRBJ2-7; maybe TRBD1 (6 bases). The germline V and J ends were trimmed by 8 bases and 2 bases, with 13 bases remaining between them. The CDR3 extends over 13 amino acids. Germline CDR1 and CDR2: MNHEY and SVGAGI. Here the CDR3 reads CASSRTVAYEQYF. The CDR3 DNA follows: TGTGCCAGCTCAAGGACAGTCGCCTACGAGCAGTACTTC.

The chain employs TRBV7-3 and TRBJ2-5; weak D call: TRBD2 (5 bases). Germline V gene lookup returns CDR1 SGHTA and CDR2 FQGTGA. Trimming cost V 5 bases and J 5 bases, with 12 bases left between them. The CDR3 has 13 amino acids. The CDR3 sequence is CASSKGGRETQYF. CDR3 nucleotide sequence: TGTGCCAGCAGCAAAGGAGGCCGGGAGACCCAGTACTTC.

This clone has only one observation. DNA of the CDR3: TGTGCCAGCAGCTACCTGACTAGCGGTTTGGTCGATGAGCAGTTCTTC. It codes for CASSYLTSGLVDEQFF. J is TRBJ2-1 and V is TRBV7-6; TRBD2 agrees at 9 bases. The CDR3 covers 16 residues. Germline V gene lookup returns CDR1 SGHVS and CDR2 FNYEAQ. V was pared by 4 bases and J by 8 bases, with 12 bases of the junction left unmatched. The whole variable domain, filled in from reference TRBV7-6 and TRBJ2-1, reads GAGVSQSPRYKVTKRGQDVALRCDPISGHVSLYWYRQALGQGPEFLTYFNYEAQQDKSGLPNDRFSAERPEGSISTLTIQRTEQRDSAMYRCASSYLTSGLVDEQFFGPGTRLTVL.

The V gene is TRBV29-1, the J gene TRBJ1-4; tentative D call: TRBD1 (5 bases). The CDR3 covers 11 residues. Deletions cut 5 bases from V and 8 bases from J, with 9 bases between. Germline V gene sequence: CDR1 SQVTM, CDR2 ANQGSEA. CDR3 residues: CSVNRQEKLFF. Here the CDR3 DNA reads TGCAGCGTTAATCGACAGGAAAAACTGTTTTTT.

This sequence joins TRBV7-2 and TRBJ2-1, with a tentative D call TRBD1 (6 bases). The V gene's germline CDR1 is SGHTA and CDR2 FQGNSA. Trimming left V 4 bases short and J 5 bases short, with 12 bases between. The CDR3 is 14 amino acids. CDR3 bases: TGTGCCAGCAGCTCGCCGGGACACAACAATGAGCAGTTCTTC. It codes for CASSSPGHNNEQFF.

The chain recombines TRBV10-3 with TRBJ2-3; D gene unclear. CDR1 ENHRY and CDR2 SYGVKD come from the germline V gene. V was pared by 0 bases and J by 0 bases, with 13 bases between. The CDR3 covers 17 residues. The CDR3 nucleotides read TGTGCCATCAGTGAGTCGACTCGAAGCGCGAGCACAGATACGCAGTATTTT. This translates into CAISESTRSASTDTQYF.

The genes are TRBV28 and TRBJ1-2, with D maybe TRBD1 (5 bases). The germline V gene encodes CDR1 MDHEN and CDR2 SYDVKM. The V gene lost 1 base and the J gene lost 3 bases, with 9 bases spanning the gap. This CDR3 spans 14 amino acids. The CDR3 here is CASSLSDRDYGYTF. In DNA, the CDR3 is TGTGCCAGCAGTTTATCCGACAGAGACTATGGCTACACCTTC.

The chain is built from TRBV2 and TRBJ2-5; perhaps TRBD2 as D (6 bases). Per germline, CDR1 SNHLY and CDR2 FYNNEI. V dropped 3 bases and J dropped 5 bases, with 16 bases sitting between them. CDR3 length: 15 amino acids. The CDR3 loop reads CASSESLGSGETQYF. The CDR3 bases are TGTGCCAGCAGTGAGTCTCTCGGGAGCGGGGAGACCCAGTACTTC.

Written as DNA, the CDR3 is TGTGCCAGCTCACCCGAGGTGGATACTGAAGCTTTCTTT. Translating gives CASSPEVDTEAFF. The chain carries TRBV18 and TRBJ1-1; D not resolved. This CDR3 spans 13 amino acids. The germline V gene has CDR1 KGHSH and CDR2 LQKENI. V was cut by 3 bases and J by 5 bases, with 10 bases left in between. The complete variable domain, with remaining parts taken from reference TRBV18 and TRBJ1-1, reads NAGVMQNPRHLVRRRGQEARLRCSPMKGHSHVYWYRQLPEEGLKFMVYLQKENIIDESGMPKERFSAEFPKEGPSILRIQQVVRGDSAAYFCASSPEVDTEAFFGQGTRLTVV.

The CDR3 sequence: CASSRTSGMGGEQFF. CDR3 in DNA: TGTGCCAGCAGTAGGACTAGCGGGATGGGAGGTGAGCAGTTCTTC. The chain carries TRBV28 and TRBJ2-1; 12 bases fit TRBD2. V shed 5 bases, J shed 9 bases, and the junction held 8 bases outside the gene matches. This CDR3 has 15 amino acids. Germline V gene lookup returns CDR1 MDHEN and CDR2 SYDVKM.

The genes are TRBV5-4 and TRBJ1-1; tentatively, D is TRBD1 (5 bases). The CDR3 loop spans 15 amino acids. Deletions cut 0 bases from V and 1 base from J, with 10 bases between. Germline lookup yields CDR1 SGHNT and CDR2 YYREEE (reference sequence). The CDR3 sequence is CASSLAAGTNTEAFF. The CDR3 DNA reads TGTGCCAGCAGCTTGGCGGCAGGGACGAACACTGAAGCTTTCTTT.

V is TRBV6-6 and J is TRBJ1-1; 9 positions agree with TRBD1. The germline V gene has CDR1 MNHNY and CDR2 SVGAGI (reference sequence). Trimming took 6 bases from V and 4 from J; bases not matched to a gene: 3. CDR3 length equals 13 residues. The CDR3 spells CASRMTGGTEAFF. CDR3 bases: TGTGCCAGCAGGATGACAGGGGGCACTGAAGCTTTCTTT.

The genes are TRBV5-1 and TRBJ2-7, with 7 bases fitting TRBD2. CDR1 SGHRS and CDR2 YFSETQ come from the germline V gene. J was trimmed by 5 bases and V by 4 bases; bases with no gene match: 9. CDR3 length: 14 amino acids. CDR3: CASSPGAGEDEQYF. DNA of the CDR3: TGCGCCAGCAGCCCCGGGGCGGGAGAGGACGAGCAGTACTTC.

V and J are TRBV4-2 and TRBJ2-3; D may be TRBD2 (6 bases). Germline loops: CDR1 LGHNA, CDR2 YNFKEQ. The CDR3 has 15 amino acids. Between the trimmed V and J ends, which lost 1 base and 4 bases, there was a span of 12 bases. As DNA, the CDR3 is TGTGCCAGCAGCCAAGCTGTCGGGAGCCCAGATACGCAGTATTTT. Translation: CASSQAVGSPDTQYF.